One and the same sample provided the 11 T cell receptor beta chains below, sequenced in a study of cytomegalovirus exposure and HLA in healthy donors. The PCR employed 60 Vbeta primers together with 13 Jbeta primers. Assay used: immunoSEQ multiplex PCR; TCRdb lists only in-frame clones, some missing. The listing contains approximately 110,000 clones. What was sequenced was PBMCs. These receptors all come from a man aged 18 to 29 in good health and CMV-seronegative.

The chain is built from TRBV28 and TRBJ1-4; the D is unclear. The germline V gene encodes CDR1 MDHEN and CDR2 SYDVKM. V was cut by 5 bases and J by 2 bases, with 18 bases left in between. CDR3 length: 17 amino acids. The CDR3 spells CASSPPGVGVTNEKLFF. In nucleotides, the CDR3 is TGTGCCAGCAGTCCCCCAGGCGTAGGCGTCACTAATGAAAAACTGTTTTTT.

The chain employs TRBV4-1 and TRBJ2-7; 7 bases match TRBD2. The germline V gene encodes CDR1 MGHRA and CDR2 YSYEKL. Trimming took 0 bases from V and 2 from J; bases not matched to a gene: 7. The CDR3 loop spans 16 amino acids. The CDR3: CASSQDPLAETYEQYF. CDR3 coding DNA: TGCGCCAGCAGCCAAGACCCGCTAGCGGAAACCTACGAGCAGTACTTC.

The CDR3 is CASSLPPTGEKGYTF. In DNA form, the CDR3 reads TGCGCCAGCAGCCTACCCCCGACAGGGGAAAAAGGCTACACCTTC. The rearrangement links TRBV5-1 to TRBJ1-2, with TRBD1 matching over 8 bases. V lost 4 bases and J lost 8; bases outside the gene matches: 13. Per germline, CDR1 SGHRS and CDR2 YFSETQ. The length of the CDR3 is 15 residues.

CDR3 sequence reads: CASSSSSGNEQFF. CDR3 coding DNA: TGTGCCAGCAGCTCGTCTAGCGGCAATGAGCAGTTCTTC. The chain is built from TRBV11-2 and TRBJ2-1; 7 positions match TRBD2. This CDR3 has 13 residues. Germline trimming cut 4 bases from V and 6 bases from J; bases unmatched to any gene: 3. In germline, CDR1 is SGHAT, CDR2 FQNNGV.

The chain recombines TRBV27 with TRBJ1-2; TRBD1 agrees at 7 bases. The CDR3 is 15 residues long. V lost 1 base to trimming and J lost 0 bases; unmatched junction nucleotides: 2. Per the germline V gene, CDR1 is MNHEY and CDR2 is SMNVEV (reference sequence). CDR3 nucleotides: TGTGCCAGCAGTTTATACGGACAGGCTAACTATGGCTACACCTTC. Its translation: CASSLYGQANYGYTF.

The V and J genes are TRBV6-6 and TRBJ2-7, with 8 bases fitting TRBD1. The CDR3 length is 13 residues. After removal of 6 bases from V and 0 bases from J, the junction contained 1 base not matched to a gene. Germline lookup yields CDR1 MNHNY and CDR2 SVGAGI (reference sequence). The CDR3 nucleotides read TGTGCCAGCAGGGACAGGGCCTCCTACGAGCAGTACTTC. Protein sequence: CASRDRASYEQYF.

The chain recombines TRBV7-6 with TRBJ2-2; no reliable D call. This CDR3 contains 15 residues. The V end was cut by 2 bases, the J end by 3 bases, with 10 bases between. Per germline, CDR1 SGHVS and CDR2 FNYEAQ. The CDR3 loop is CASSLFGRHTGELFF. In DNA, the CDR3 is TGTGCCAGCAGCTTATTCGGCAGGCACACCGGGGAGCTGTTTTTT.

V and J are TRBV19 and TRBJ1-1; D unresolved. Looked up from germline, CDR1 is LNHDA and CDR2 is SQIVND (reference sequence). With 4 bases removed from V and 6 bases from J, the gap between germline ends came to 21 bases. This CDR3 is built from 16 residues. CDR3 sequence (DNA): TGTGCCAGTAGTACCGCGAGCTGGCGGGATGGGGCTGAAGCTTTCTTT. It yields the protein CASSTASWRDGAEAFF. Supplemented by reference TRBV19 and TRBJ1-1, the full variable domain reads DGGITQSPKYLFRKEGQNVTLSCEQNLNHDAMYWYRQDPGQGLRLIYYSQIVNDFQKGDIAEGYSVSREKKESFPLTVTSAQKNPTAFYLCASSTASWRDGAEAFFGQGTRLTVV.

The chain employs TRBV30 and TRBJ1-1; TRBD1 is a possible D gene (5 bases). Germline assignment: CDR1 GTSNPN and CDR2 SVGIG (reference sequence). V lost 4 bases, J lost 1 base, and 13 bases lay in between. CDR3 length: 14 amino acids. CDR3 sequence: CAWNQGGRNTEAFF. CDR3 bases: TGTGCCTGGAATCAGGGAGGAAGGAACACTGAAGCTTTCTTT.

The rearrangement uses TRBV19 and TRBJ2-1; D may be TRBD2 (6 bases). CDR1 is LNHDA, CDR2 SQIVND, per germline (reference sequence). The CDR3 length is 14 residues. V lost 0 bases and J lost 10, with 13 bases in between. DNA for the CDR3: TGTGCCAGTAGTATAGAGAATTGGCGGGAAGAGCAGTTCTTC. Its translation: CASSIENWREEQFF.

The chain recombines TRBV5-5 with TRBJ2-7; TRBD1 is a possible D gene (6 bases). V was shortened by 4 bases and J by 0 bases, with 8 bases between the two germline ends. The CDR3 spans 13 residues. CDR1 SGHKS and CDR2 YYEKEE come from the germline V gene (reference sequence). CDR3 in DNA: TGTGCCAGCAGCCCGGACAGCTCCTACGAGCAGTACTTC. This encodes CASSPDSSYEQYF.